The source of this TCR beta chain is a study of T cells in Graves' hyperthyroidism and ophthalmopathy. Study context: Peripheral blood collection took place at initial diagnosis, before any treatment.

There are 15 residues in the CDR3. V dropped 1 base and J dropped 6 bases, with 15 bases sitting between them. CDR1 is SGHNT and CDR2 is YENEEA in the germline V gene. The TCR beta CDR3 regions underwent amplification using RNA transcripts as the source. The TCR CDR3 first-round RT-PCR relied on the HTBI primer set. MiXCR, run by TCRdb on the multiplex PCR reads, gives a single entry per CDR3 protein. The repertoire holds fewer than 900,000 distinct CDR3 sequences, with 15% to 20% as singletons. Patients aged 18 to 65 with hyperthyroidism were newly diagnosed, with duration under 2 months. It was at first hyperthyroidism diagnosis, before any ophthalmopathy symptoms, that the blood sample was taken. This clonotype showed up many times.

The genes are TRBV11-3 and TRBJ1-1; D gene unclear. Sequenced input: blood. The clonotype originates from a woman aged 50 to 60 with Graves' hyperthyroidism that later progressed to Graves' ophthalmopathy. The CDR3 loop reads CASSLGDGEKAEAFF. CDR3 in DNA: TGTGCCAGCAGCTTAGGGGATGGGGAGAAAGCTGAAGCTTTCTTT. The whole variable domain, filled in from reference TRBV11-3 and TRBJ1-1, reads EAGVVQSPRYKIIEKKQPVAFWCNPISGHNTLYWYLQNLGQGPELLIRYENEEAVDDSQLPKDRFSAERLKGVDSTLKIQPAELGDSAVYLCASSLGDGEKAEAFFGQGTRLTVV.